The rows below give T cell receptor beta chains drawn from one sample of a study of blood T cell repertoires in COVID-19. Clones were sequenced by immunoSEQ multiplex PCR, and TCRdb holds only the in-frame ones, with some missing. The data hold around 25,000 clones, with approximately 88% observed a single time. The sample comprised peripheral blood. All receptors derive from a woman aged 70-85 years with active COVID-19. Both conserved end residues are part of each CDR3. Each record gives: V gene, clone size, D gene, J gene, CDR3 DNA, CDR3 protein. D genes are given only for firm matches. Some rows mark clone size as missing; the rest say once, few, many or name a class of expanded clone.

>TRBV5-6|-|TRBD2|TRBJ2-1
TGTGCCAGCAGCCCCTACCGGGACTACTCATTGGAGCAGTTCTTC
CASSPYRDYSLEQFF
>TRBV12-3/TRBV12-4|-|-|TRBJ2-5
TGTGCCAGCAGTTTAGACGGTGGAGAGACCCAGTACTTC
CASSLDGGETQYF
>TRBV19|few|-|TRBJ1-5
TGTGCCAGCGCGGTAGGGGTCCCTAGCAATCAGCCCCAGCATTTT
CASAVGVPSNQPQHF
>TRBV9|-|-|TRBJ2-1
TGTGCCAGCAGCGTAACCGCGGGTGGGCAGTTCTTC
CASSVTAGGQFF
>TRBV24-1|-|-|TRBJ2-2
TGTGCCACCAGGGGACAAGCGAACACCGGGGAGCTGTTTTTT
CATRGQANTGELFF
>TRBV7-2|-|TRBD1|TRBJ2-7
TGTGCCAGCAGCTCACAAACTGGGGGGACAGGGGGATCCTACGAGCAGTACTTC
CASSSQTGGTGGSYEQYF
>TRBV4-3|-|TRBD1|TRBJ1-6
TGCGCCAGCAGCCAAGAAGCCCAGGGGGCTTCACCCCTCCACTTT
CASSQEAQGASPLHF
>TRBV9|-|TRBD1|TRBJ1-4
TGTGCCAGCAGCGACGGGACAGGGCGCCATGAAAAACTGTTTTTT
CASSDGTGRHEKLFF
>TRBV19|-|-|TRBJ2-2
TGTGCCAGTAGTAACCAGGGAGGAGGGACCGGGGAGCTGTTTTTT
CASSNQGGGTGELFF
>TRBV9|-|-|TRBJ1-2
TGTGCCAGCAGCGCGACAGTTGACTATGGCTACACCTTC
CASSATVDYGYTF
>TRBV19|-|-|TRBJ1-5
TGTGCCAGTAGTCTTAGCAATCAGCCCCAGCATTTT
CASSLSNQPQHF
>TRBV23-1|-|-|TRBJ1-4
TGCGCCAGCAGTCGGGGAGGGGCCGGGGGGGAAAAACTGTTTTTT
CASSRGGAGGEKLFF